The sequence of this T cell receptor (beta chain) was determined in a study of molecular identifiers for immune sequencing clone quantification. Study details: Naive CD8 RNA (around 20,000 or 99,000 cells) was divided into five aliquots, with four sequenced.

This CDR3 has 13 amino acids. Germline assignment: CDR1 SEHNR and CDR2 FQNEAQ (reference sequence). In preparing bulk TCR libraries, previously described methods and listed TCR primers were used. One entry per CDR3 protein, called by TCRdb with MiXCR from the PCR reads. The sample consists of fewer than 350,000 distinct CDR3 sequences, about a fifth of them appearing once. Concerning this clonotype itself: Germline and junction disagree at one end, which may indicate a read error.

Sequencing used naive CD8+ T cells from blood, with Jurkat cell RNA spiked in. Subset here: FACS-sorted CD8+CD4-CCR7+CD45RA+ naive T cells. This chain connects TRBV7-9 to TRBJ2-2; TRBD2 might be the D (6 bases). The clonotype was recovered from a human donor in good health. Some libraries in this study had Jurkat cell RNA spiked in. The CDR3 reads CASSAAGTGVLFF. CDR3 DNA: TGTGCCAGCTCCGCGGCGGGGACCGGGGTGCTGTTTTTT.